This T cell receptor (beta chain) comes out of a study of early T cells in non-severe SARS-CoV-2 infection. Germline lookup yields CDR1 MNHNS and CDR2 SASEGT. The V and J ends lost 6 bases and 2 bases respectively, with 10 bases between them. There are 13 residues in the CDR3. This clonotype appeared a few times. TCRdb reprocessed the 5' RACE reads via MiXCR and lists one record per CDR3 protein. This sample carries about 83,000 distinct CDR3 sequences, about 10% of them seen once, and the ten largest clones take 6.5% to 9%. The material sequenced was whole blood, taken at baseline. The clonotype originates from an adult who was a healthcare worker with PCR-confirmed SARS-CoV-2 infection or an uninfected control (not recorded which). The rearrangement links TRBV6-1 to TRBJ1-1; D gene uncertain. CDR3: CASRPGINTEAFF. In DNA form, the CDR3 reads TGTGCCAGCAGGCCCGGGATTAACACTGAAGCTTTCTTT.